Listed below are T cell receptor beta chains from one sample, sequenced in a study of cytomegalovirus exposure and HLA in healthy donors. The data were produced by immunoSEQ multiplex PCR, yet TCRdb's version contains in-frame clones alone and is incomplete. The table has over 150,000 clones, around 80% seen once; the top ten hold over 1.2%. The material sequenced was PBMCs. Source of these receptors: a young man in good health and CMV-seronegative. Both conserved end residues are part of each CDR3. A D gene is named only where the DNA matches it firmly. For some rows the clone size is stated as once, few or many, or as a class when expanded; others skip it.

D gene	J gene	V gene	clone size	CDR3 DNA	CDR3 protein
-	TRBJ2-6	TRBV7-6	-	TGTGCCAGCAGCACGACGAGGTCTGGGGCCAACGTCCTGACTTTC	CASSTTRSGANVLTF
TRBD1	TRBJ1-1	TRBV5-1	few	TGCGCCAGCAGCTTAGGACAGGGGGGGTTGGGCACTGAAGCTTTCTTT	CASSLGQGGLGTEAFF
TRBD1	TRBJ1-1	TRBV19	-	TGTGCCAGTATAGGACAGGGCATGGTGAACACTGAAGCTTTCTTT	CASIGQGMVNTEAFF
-	TRBJ2-3	TRBV19	-	TGTGCCAGTAGTTGGGGGCGCCCAGATACGCAGTATTTT	CASSWGRPDTQYF
TRBD2	TRBJ2-1	TRBV18	-	TGTGCCAGCTCACCCCCTAGCGGGAGCACCGATGAGCAGTTCTTC	CASSPPSGSTDEQFF
-	TRBJ2-1	TRBV7-2	-	TGTGCCAGCAGCCCGGTAGGAGCCCTACACAATGAGCAGTTCTTC	CASSPVGALHNEQFF
TRBD1	TRBJ2-1	TRBV2	few	TGTGCCAGCAGGCGCGACAGGGGGCCATACAATGAGCAGTTCTTC	CASRRDRGPYNEQFF
TRBD1	TRBJ2-2	TRBV5-4	-	TGTGCCAGCAGCTTGGGCAGGACAGGGAACACCGGGGAGCTGTTTTTT	CASSLGRTGNTGELFF
TRBD1	TRBJ1-1	TRBV7-2	few	TGTGCCAGCAGCACGGAACAGGGGGCAGCTTTCTTT	CASSTEQGAAFF
-	TRBJ2-7	TRBV7-9	-	TGTGCCAGCAGCTTAGGTCCAGGGGTCCGCGAGCAGTACTTC	CASSLGPGVREQYF
-	TRBJ2-7	TRBV14	-	TGTGCCAGCAGCCAGAAAGGGGGTATAACCTACGAGCAGTACTTC	CASSQKGGITYEQYF
-	TRBJ2-1	TRBV20-1	-	TGCAGTGCTACCCCTCGGTATGAGCAGTTCTTC	CSATPRYEQFF
TRBD2	TRBJ2-1	TRBV7-8	-	TGTGCCAGCAGCTCGCGACTAGCGGGAGCTATCAATGAGCAGTTCTTC	CASSSRLAGAINEQFF
TRBD1	TRBJ2-5	TRBV7-2	-	TGTGCCAGCAGCTTAACGGGACAGGGACAAGAGACCCAGTACTTC	CASSLTGQGQETQYF
-	TRBJ1-3	TRBV7-5	-	TGTGTCAGAAGCAAACGGGAACGTTGGGCCTGCGAAGGAAACACCATATATTTT	CVRSKRERWACEGNTIYF
TRBD1	TRBJ2-7	TRBV5-6	-	TGTGCCAGCCAAGCCGGACAGGGGGCTTACGAGCAGTACTTC	CASQAGQGAYEQYF
-	TRBJ1-2	TRBV28	-	TGTGCCAGCAGTTCCGGGGTCGAGGAGGGCTACACCTTC	CASSSGVEEGYTF
-	TRBJ2-2	TRBV7-9	-	TGTGCCAGCAGCTTCAATGCGGGAACCGGGGAGCTGTTTTTT	CASSFNAGTGELFF
TRBD2	TRBJ2-5	TRBV7-2	-	TGTGCCAGCAGCTTCCACCCGGGACTAGCGAACCGTAAGGAGACCCAGTACTTC	CASSFHPGLANRKETQYF
TRBD1	TRBJ1-3	TRBV30	-	TGTGCCTGGGGGACAGGCGGGGGAAACACCATATATTTT	CAWGTGGGNTIYF
-	TRBJ1-2	TRBV7-9	few	TGTGCCAGCAGCCTACAGGTCTATGGCTACACCTTC	CASSLQVYGYTF
TRBD1	TRBJ2-7	TRBV2	few	TGTGCCTCACAGGGGCAGTATTACGAGCAGTACTTC	CASQGQYYEQYF
-	TRBJ1-2	TRBV27	-	TGTGCCAGCAGCCCTGACAGGATCTATGGCTACACCTTC	CASSPDRIYGYTF
-	TRBJ1-2	TRBV6-5	-	TGTGCCAGCAGTTACGGGGGCAGTAACTATGGCTACACCTTC	CASSYGGSNYGYTF
-	TRBJ2-7	TRBV19	-	TGTGCCAGTAGTATTTTCGGGAAGGGCTACGAGCAGTACTTC	CASSIFGKGYEQYF
TRBD1	TRBJ1-2	TRBV9	-	TGTGCCAGCAGCGAGGGGACAGATAACTATGGCTACACCTTC	CASSEGTDNYGYTF
-	TRBJ2-1	TRBV18	few	TGTGCCAGCTCACCGGAGGGGGGGCTTAACTATGAGCAGTTCTTC	CASSPEGGLNYEQFF
TRBD2	TRBJ2-7	TRBV10-1	-	TGCGCCAGCAGTCGGACTAGCGGGAGCCCCGAGCAGTACTTC	CASSRTSGSPEQYF
TRBD1	TRBJ1-2	TRBV13	-	TGTGCCAGCAGCAGGCCCGGGACAGGGGGCTATGGCTACACCTTC	CASSRPGTGGYGYTF
TRBD2	TRBJ2-1	TRBV10-2	-	TGCGCCAGCGGACTAGCGGGAGGCAATGAGCAGTTCTTC	CASGLAGGNEQFF
-	TRBJ2-3	TRBV14	few	TGTGCCAGCAGCCAAGGACTTAGCACAGATACGCAGTATTTT	CASSQGLSTDTQYF
-	TRBJ2-5	TRBV29-1	-	TGCAGCGTCGCAAAACAGGTCCAAGAGACCCAGTACTTC	CSVAKQVQETQYF